This T cell receptor (beta chain) came from a study of blood T cell repertoires in COVID-19. Seattle patient enrollment occurred during active infection, with longitudinal follow-up thereafter. As to this clone: Its ends do not fully match the called genes, so a read error is possible.

The CDR3 covers 12 residues. Libraries were prepared by immunoSEQ multiplex PCR; TCRdb keeps only in-frame clonotypes and omits some of them. This sample has roughly 330,000 clones, with 87% found just once. The chain couples TRBV12-3 or TRBV12-4 to TRBJ2-1, with D perhaps matching TRBD2 (6 bases). This TCR was recovered from a man aged 30-40 years with COVID-19, enrolled during active disease. Sequenced: peripheral blood. The CDR3 nucleotides read TGTGCCAGCAGCCTCGCGGGGCCCGAGATTATCTTC. Protein: CASSLAGPEIIF.